The 4 T cell receptor beta chains listed next were all sequenced from one sample in a study of cytomegalovirus exposure and HLA in healthy donors. Primers: 60 Vbeta forward and 13 Jbeta reverse. Using immunoSEQ multiplex PCR, the repertoire was profiled, and TCRdb retains in-frame clones only, with some absent. The sample carries around 130,000 clones, around four fifths recorded once. Input material: PBMCs. Receptors were obtained from a male donor in good health and CMV-seropositive.

This clone was seen a single time. This sequence joins TRBV4-2 and TRBJ2-1, with TRBD2 matching over 10 bases. V was pared by 1 base and J by 9 bases, with 6 bases of the junction left unmatched. Germline CDR1 LGHNA, CDR2 YNFKEQ. This CDR3 is 15 amino acids long. In nucleotides, the CDR3 is TGTGCCAGCAGCCAAGTGCTAGCGGGAGAGGGTGAGCAGTTCTTC. The encoded protein is CASSQVLAGEGEQFF.

The V and J genes are TRBV28 and TRBJ2-3; 15 bases are a match to TRBD2. The CDR3 contains 19 residues. Germline V gives CDR1 MDHEN, CDR2 SYDVKM. With V trimmed by 5 bases and J by 2 bases, 11 bases remained unmatched. The CDR3 loop is CASSPGTSGRRRTTDTQYF. In nucleotides, the CDR3 is TGTGCCAGCAGTCCCGGGACTAGCGGGAGGAGGCGGACCACAGATACGCAGTATTTT.

The rearrangement joins TRBV7-2 to TRBJ2-7; 9 nucleotides match TRBD1. CDR3 size: 13 residues. Germline CDR1 and CDR2: SGHTA and FQGNSA. J gave up 2 bases and V 4 bases, and 0 bases lay outside the gene matches. The CDR3 DNA sequence: TGTGCCAGCAGCTGGACAGGGGCCTACGAGCAGTACTTC. This codes for CASSWTGAYEQYF.

Concerning this clone: Other DNA sequences in the sample encode the same CDR3. The J gene is TRBJ2-1, the V gene TRBV5-1; 7 bases are a match to TRBD2. In germline, CDR1 is SGHRS, CDR2 YFSETQ. With V trimmed by 3 bases and J by 6 bases, 15 bases remained unmatched. The CDR3 has 17 residues. This CDR3 reads CASSWMPRTSASNEQFF. The CDR3 DNA reads as TGCGCCAGCAGCTGGATGCCGAGGACTAGTGCGAGCAATGAGCAGTTCTTC.